This is a list of T cell receptor beta chains from one sample in a study of T cells after yellow fever vaccination. TCRdb passed the 5' RACE reads through MiXCR, listing each CDR3 protein once. This table holds 120,000 or so distinct CDR3 sequences, 6.5% to 9% found once. Sequenced material: CD4+ T cells sorted from PBMCs, taken 35 to 50 days after the first yellow fever vaccination. These receptors were taken from a man between 18 and 35 years old who received the YFV17D yellow fever vaccine. CDR3s include the opening cysteine and the closing phenylalanine or tryptophan. D genes are given only for firm matches. Size is omitted from some rows. Given values are once, few, many or a class for expanded clones.

d_call: -
clone_size: few
v_call: TRBV5-4
j_call: TRBJ2-5
cdr3_aa: CASSPLGPSEGETQYF
cdr3_nt: TGTGCCAGCAGCCCCCTAGGGCCCTCCGAGGGAGAGACCCAGTACTTC

d_call: -
clone_size: many
v_call: TRBV29-1
j_call: TRBJ1-3
cdr3_aa: CSVQLRLGVGNTIYF
cdr3_nt: TGCAGCGTTCAGTTGAGACTTGGGGTTGGAAACACCATATATTTT

d_call: -
clone_size: many
v_call: TRBV10-3
j_call: TRBJ1-1
cdr3_aa: CAISESRGNTEAFF
cdr3_nt: TGTGCCATCAGTGAGTCGAGGGGGAACACTGAAGCTTTCTTT

d_call: -
clone_size: many
v_call: TRBV18
j_call: TRBJ2-2
cdr3_aa: CASSFDWNTGELFF
cdr3_nt: TGTGCCAGCTCGTTCGATTGGAACACCGGGGAGCTGTTTTTT

d_call: TRBD1
clone_size: many
v_call: TRBV5-1
j_call: TRBJ1-1
cdr3_aa: CASSSTLPGQGEAFF
cdr3_nt: TGCGCCAGCAGCTCCACTTTACCGGGACAGGGTGAAGCTTTCTTT

d_call: TRBD1
clone_size: many
v_call: TRBV11-2
j_call: TRBJ1-3
cdr3_aa: CASSRDRVGNTIYF
cdr3_nt: TGTGCCAGCAGCCGGGACAGGGTAGGAAACACCATATATTTT

d_call: -
clone_size: many
v_call: TRBV15
j_call: TRBJ1-5
cdr3_aa: CATSKQGQPQHF
cdr3_nt: TGTGCCACCAGCAAACAGGGTCAGCCCCAGCATTTT

d_call: TRBD1
clone_size: many
v_call: TRBV2
j_call: TRBJ2-3
cdr3_aa: CARRDRATDTQYF
cdr3_nt: TGTGCCAGGAGGGACAGGGCAACAGATACGCAGTATTTT

d_call: -
clone_size: many
v_call: TRBV20-1
j_call: TRBJ1-6
cdr3_aa: CSASWLTVGEVSPLHF
cdr3_nt: TGCAGTGCTAGTTGGCTCACTGTGGGGGAGGTCTCACCCCTCCACTTT

d_call: TRBD1
clone_size: many
v_call: TRBV18
j_call: TRBJ2-3
cdr3_aa: CASSDRGRGDTQYF
cdr3_nt: TGTGCCAGCTCGGACAGGGGGCGAGGAGATACGCAGTATTTT

d_call: -
clone_size: many
v_call: TRBV20-1
j_call: TRBJ1-5
cdr3_aa: CSASQNQPQHF
cdr3_nt: TGCAGTGCTAGCCAAAATCAGCCCCAGCATTTT

d_call: -
clone_size: few
v_call: TRBV7-9
j_call: TRBJ1-4
cdr3_aa: CASSPLGLENEKLFF
cdr3_nt: TGTGCCAGCAGCCCCCTCGGACTGGAGAATGAAAAACTGTTTTTT

d_call: -
clone_size: many
v_call: TRBV4-1
j_call: TRBJ2-5
cdr3_aa: CASSLYHLQETQYF
cdr3_nt: TGCGCCAGCAGCCTGTATCACTTGCAAGAGACCCAGTACTTC

d_call: -
clone_size: many
v_call: TRBV20-1
j_call: TRBJ2-5
cdr3_aa: CSARNRRGQETQYF
cdr3_nt: TGCAGTGCTAGAAACAGAAGGGGCCAAGAGACCCAGTACTTC

d_call: -
clone_size: many
v_call: TRBV6-2/TRBV6-3
j_call: TRBJ1-5
cdr3_aa: CASSSQGLRQPQHF
cdr3_nt: TGTGCCAGCAGTTCCCAGGGGTTGCGTCAGCCCCAGCATTTT

d_call: -
clone_size: many
v_call: TRBV12-3/TRBV12-4
j_call: TRBJ1-1
cdr3_aa: CASKLGTDTEAFF
cdr3_nt: TGTGCCAGCAAACTGGGTACGGACACTGAAGCTTTCTTT

d_call: TRBD1
clone_size: many
v_call: TRBV5-1
j_call: TRBJ1-1
cdr3_aa: CASSAGTATEAFF
cdr3_nt: TGCGCCAGCAGCGCGGGGACAGCCACTGAAGCTTTCTTT

d_call: -
clone_size: many
v_call: TRBV7-3
j_call: TRBJ1-2
cdr3_aa: CASSPQPNYGYTF
cdr3_nt: TGTGCCAGCAGCCCGCAGCCGAACTATGGCTACACCTTC

d_call: -
clone_size: many
v_call: TRBV5-1
j_call: TRBJ1-1
cdr3_aa: CASSPGLNTEAFF
cdr3_nt: TGCGCCAGCAGCCCGGGTCTGAACACTGAAGCTTTCTTT

d_call: TRBD1
clone_size: many
v_call: TRBV29-1
j_call: TRBJ2-3
cdr3_aa: CSAGRTGGTTDTQYF
cdr3_nt: TGCAGCGCGGGAAGGACAGGGGGCACTACAGATACGCAGTATTTT

d_call: TRBD1
clone_size: many
v_call: TRBV5-1
j_call: TRBJ2-3
cdr3_aa: CASSGLVGTGFTDTQYF
cdr3_nt: TGCGCCAGCAGTGGCCTCGTCGGGACAGGTTTCACAGATACGCAGTATTTT

d_call: -
clone_size: many
v_call: TRBV20-1
j_call: TRBJ1-1
cdr3_aa: CSVTVRGEAFF
cdr3_nt: TGCAGTGTTACGGTCAGGGGTGAAGCTTTCTTT

d_call: TRBD2
clone_size: medium-sized
v_call: TRBV10-3
j_call: TRBJ2-1
cdr3_aa: CAIRGTRGDNEQFF
cdr3_nt: TGTGCCATCAGAGGGACTAGGGGAGACAATGAGCAGTTCTTC

d_call: -
clone_size: many
v_call: TRBV4-3
j_call: TRBJ2-7
cdr3_aa: CASSHEVPRTVYEQYF
cdr3_nt: TGCGCCAGCAGCCATGAGGTCCCCAGGACAGTTTACGAGCAGTACTTC

d_call: TRBD1
clone_size: many
v_call: TRBV7-9
j_call: TRBJ2-1
cdr3_aa: CASSSSPTGQLYNEQFF
cdr3_nt: TGTGCCAGCAGTTCTTCCCCGACGGGACAGCTATACAATGAGCAGTTCTTC

d_call: TRBD1
clone_size: many
v_call: TRBV5-6
j_call: TRBJ2-6
cdr3_aa: CASSLLRDRHSGANVLTF
cdr3_nt: TGTGCCAGCAGCTTACTCCGGGACAGGCACTCTGGGGCCAACGTCCTGACTTTC

d_call: TRBD1
clone_size: many
v_call: TRBV5-1
j_call: TRBJ1-4
cdr3_aa: CASSLTQGSGEKLFF
cdr3_nt: TGCGCCAGCAGCTTGACACAGGGGAGCGGCGAAAAACTGTTTTTT

d_call: TRBD1
clone_size: -
v_call: TRBV4-3
j_call: TRBJ1-1
cdr3_aa: CASSQFRTGVGNTEAFF
cdr3_nt: TGCGCCAGCAGCCAGTTCCGGACAGGGGTAGGGAACACTGAAGCTTTCTTT

d_call: -
clone_size: many
v_call: TRBV5-1
j_call: TRBJ2-1
cdr3_aa: CASSRGDSLANEQFF
cdr3_nt: TGCGCCAGCAGCCGAGGGGATTCACTTGCCAATGAGCAGTTCTTC

d_call: -
clone_size: many
v_call: TRBV14
j_call: TRBJ2-5
cdr3_aa: CASSQEEEGSETQYF
cdr3_nt: TGTGCCAGCAGCCAAGAGGAGGAAGGGTCGGAGACCCAGTACTTC

d_call: -
clone_size: many
v_call: TRBV19
j_call: TRBJ2-1
cdr3_aa: CASRGRGYNEQFF
cdr3_nt: TGTGCCAGTAGGGGCCGAGGTTACAATGAGCAGTTCTTC

d_call: -
clone_size: many
v_call: TRBV10-3
j_call: TRBJ2-1
cdr3_aa: CAISEKRGAWVKQFF
cdr3_nt: TGTGCCATCAGTGAAAAGAGGGGGGCGTGGGTCAAGCAGTTCTTC

d_call: TRBD1
clone_size: many
v_call: TRBV15
j_call: TRBJ2-7
cdr3_aa: CATSREFGTGMAYEQYF
cdr3_nt: TGTGCCACCAGCAGAGAATTTGGGACAGGCATGGCCTACGAGCAGTACTTC

d_call: -
clone_size: many
v_call: TRBV24-1
j_call: TRBJ2-1
cdr3_aa: CATSGGGFNEQFF
cdr3_nt: TGTGCCACCAGTGGAGGGGGGTTCAATGAGCAGTTCTTC

d_call: -
clone_size: -
v_call: TRBV7-6
j_call: TRBJ1-6
cdr3_aa: CASSFGVDNSPLHF
cdr3_nt: TGTGCCAGCAGCTTCGGGGTAGATAATTCACCCCTCCACTTT

d_call: TRBD1
clone_size: many
v_call: TRBV27
j_call: TRBJ1-1
cdr3_aa: CASSLQGAATEAFF
cdr3_nt: TGTGCCAGCAGTTTGCAGGGGGCAGCGACTGAAGCTTTCTTT

d_call: TRBD1
clone_size: many
v_call: TRBV18
j_call: TRBJ1-1
cdr3_aa: CASSTKPQGAEAFF
cdr3_nt: TGTGCCAGCTCAACAAAGCCCCAGGGGGCTGAAGCTTTCTTT

d_call: -
clone_size: many
v_call: TRBV9
j_call: TRBJ2-2
cdr3_aa: CASSVENTGELFF
cdr3_nt: TGTGCCAGCAGCGTAGAGAACACCGGGGAGCTGTTTTTT

d_call: -
clone_size: many
v_call: TRBV7-2
j_call: TRBJ1-4
cdr3_aa: CASSLEREGKLFF
cdr3_nt: TGTGCCAGCAGCTTAGAGAGGGAGGGGAAACTGTTTTTT

d_call: -
clone_size: many
v_call: TRBV20-1
j_call: TRBJ2-1
cdr3_aa: CSARPSGRRTNEQFF
cdr3_nt: TGCAGTGCTAGACCCAGCGGGCGTAGGACCAATGAGCAGTTCTTC

d_call: -
clone_size: many
v_call: TRBV20-1
j_call: TRBJ2-5
cdr3_aa: CSARDRLYQETQYF
cdr3_nt: TGCAGTGCTAGAGACAGACTATACCAAGAGACCCAGTACTTC

d_call: -
clone_size: many
v_call: TRBV4-2
j_call: TRBJ2-2
cdr3_aa: CASSQEYRQGSGELFF
cdr3_nt: TGTGCCAGCAGCCAAGAATATCGGCAGGGGTCCGGGGAGCTGTTTTTT

d_call: -
clone_size: many
v_call: TRBV5-1
j_call: TRBJ1-6
cdr3_aa: CASSPSPTSANSPLHF
cdr3_nt: TGCGCCAGCAGCCCATCGCCGACATCGGCGAATTCACCCCTCCACTTT

d_call: TRBD2
clone_size: few
v_call: TRBV20-1
j_call: TRBJ2-4
cdr3_aa: CSARGGLAGGPPKNIQYF
cdr3_nt: TGCAGTGCTAGGGGAGGACTAGCGGGGGGGCCTCCCAAAAACATTCAGTACTTC

d_call: TRBD2
clone_size: few
v_call: TRBV28
j_call: TRBJ2-7
cdr3_aa: CASSLSTGGAPYEQYF
cdr3_nt: TGTGCCAGCAGTTTATCTACGGGGGGGGCCCCTTACGAGCAGTACTTC

d_call: -
clone_size: many
v_call: TRBV5-1
j_call: TRBJ2-2
cdr3_aa: CASSLDSNTGELFF
cdr3_nt: TGCGCCAGCAGCTTGGACAGTAACACCGGGGAGCTGTTTTTT

d_call: TRBD2
clone_size: many
v_call: TRBV6-5
j_call: TRBJ2-2
cdr3_aa: CATSNRGGSTGELFF
cdr3_nt: TGTGCCACCTCGAACCGGGGGGGCAGCACCGGGGAGCTGTTTTTT

d_call: -
clone_size: many
v_call: TRBV5-1
j_call: TRBJ2-2
cdr3_aa: CASSLPTYPGELFF
cdr3_nt: TGCGCCAGCAGCTTGCCTACATATCCCGGGGAGCTGTTTTTT

d_call: -
clone_size: many
v_call: TRBV30
j_call: TRBJ1-3
cdr3_aa: CAWSVSRASGNTIYF
cdr3_nt: TGTGCCTGGAGTGTAAGTAGAGCGTCTGGAAACACCATATATTTT

d_call: -
clone_size: few
v_call: TRBV5-1
j_call: TRBJ2-2
cdr3_aa: CASSPTANTGELFF
cdr3_nt: TGCGCCAGCAGCCCCACCGCGAACACCGGGGAGCTGTTTTTT

d_call: -
clone_size: many
v_call: TRBV12-3/TRBV12-4
j_call: TRBJ1-1
cdr3_aa: CASSPLGTEAFF
cdr3_nt: TGTGCCAGCAGTCCCTTGGGCACTGAAGCTTTCTTT

d_call: -
clone_size: many
v_call: TRBV4-3
j_call: TRBJ2-1
cdr3_aa: CASSQGRSLRQFF
cdr3_nt: TGCGCCAGCAGCCAAGGGAGGAGCTTACGGCAGTTCTTC

d_call: -
clone_size: many
v_call: TRBV7-3
j_call: TRBJ2-1
cdr3_aa: CASSLSGDGEQFF
cdr3_nt: TGTGCCAGCAGCTTGTCAGGGGACGGTGAGCAGTTCTTC

d_call: -
clone_size: few
v_call: TRBV4-1
j_call: TRBJ1-1
cdr3_aa: CASSQGHSQNTEAFF
cdr3_nt: TGCGCCAGCAGCCAAGGGCACAGCCAGAACACTGAAGCTTTCTTT

d_call: -
clone_size: many
v_call: TRBV6-2/TRBV6-3
j_call: TRBJ2-1
cdr3_aa: CASSRGPSSYNEQFF
cdr3_nt: TGTGCCAGCAGTCGCGGACCCAGCTCCTACAATGAGCAGTTCTTC

d_call: -
clone_size: many
v_call: TRBV5-1
j_call: TRBJ2-3
cdr3_aa: CASSLEGRVTDTQYF
cdr3_nt: TGCGCCAGCAGCTTGGAGGGCAGGGTCACAGATACGCAGTATTTT

d_call: -
clone_size: few
v_call: TRBV5-1
j_call: TRBJ2-2
cdr3_aa: CASSFTSTGLNTGELFF
cdr3_nt: TGCGCCAGCAGCTTCACATCCACGGGGCTCAACACCGGGGAGCTGTTTTTT

d_call: -
clone_size: medium-sized
v_call: TRBV29-1
j_call: TRBJ2-5
cdr3_aa: CSVWIQETQYF
cdr3_nt: TGCAGCGTTTGGATCCAAGAGACCCAGTACTTC

d_call: TRBD1
clone_size: many
v_call: TRBV12-3/TRBV12-4
j_call: TRBJ2-2
cdr3_aa: CASSSDRVIGELFF
cdr3_nt: TGTGCCAGCAGTTCGGACAGGGTTATCGGGGAGCTGTTTTTT